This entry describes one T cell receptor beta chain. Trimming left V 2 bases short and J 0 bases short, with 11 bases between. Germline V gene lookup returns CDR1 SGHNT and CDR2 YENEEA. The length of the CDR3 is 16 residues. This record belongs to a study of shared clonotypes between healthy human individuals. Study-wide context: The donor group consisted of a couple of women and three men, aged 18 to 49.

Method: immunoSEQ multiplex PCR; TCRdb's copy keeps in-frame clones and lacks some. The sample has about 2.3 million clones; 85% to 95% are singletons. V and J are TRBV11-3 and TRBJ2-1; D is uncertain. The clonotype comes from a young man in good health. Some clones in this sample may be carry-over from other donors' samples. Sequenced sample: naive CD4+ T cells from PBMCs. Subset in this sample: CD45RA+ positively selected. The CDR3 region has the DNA TGTGCCAGCAGCTTATCTTGGGAAAGCTCCTACAATGAGCAGTTCTTC. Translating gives CASSLSWESSYNEQFF.